This T cell receptor (beta chain) was captured in a study of siplizumab effects on memory and regulatory T cells. Whole-study results and caveats: Suppressive activity of Tregs proliferating in siplizumab cultures remained unconfirmed. Naive T cells seemed more diverse than memory cells; they also seemed major alloresponse contributors.

This table comes from immunoSEQ multiplex PCR, and its TCRdb copy is limited to in-frame clones, with some not included. The sample lists tens of thousands of clones, 85% to 95% occurring once. This clone has only one observation. The antigen is unknown. Looked up from germline, CDR1 is SGHDT and CDR2 is YYEEEE. The CDR3 has 14 residues. V lost 4 bases and J lost 4, with 12 bases in between. The sequenced material came from CD8+ T cells sorted from blood. The sequence was obtained from a human donor in good health. The genes are TRBV5-6 and TRBJ2-1; possible D gene TRBD1, 6 bases. The DNA of the CDR3 is TGTGCCAGCAGCGGGGGCAACAATTACAATGAGCAGTTCTTC. The encoded protein is CASSGGNNYNEQFF.